One T cell receptor beta chain is described in this entry. Its antigen is unknown. The source of the sample is a study of cytomegalovirus exposure and HLA in healthy donors. A multiplex PCR was run with 60 Vbeta primers and 13 Jbeta primers. TCRdb's table, derived via immunoSEQ multiplex PCR, lists solely in-frame clones and lacks some. The sample yields around 140,000 clones, around nine tenths seen once. Germline CDR1 reads SQVTM; CDR2 reads ANQGSEA. The CDR3 spans 15 residues. J lost 3 bases, V lost 4 bases, and 8 bases had no gene match. Points from the study as a whole: According to an earlier analysis, most TCR beta V segments yielded productive rearrangements about 87% or about 30% of the time.

The receptor's source is a woman in her thirties in good health and CMV-seronegative. Input material: PBMCs. V usage is TRBV29-1 and J usage is TRBJ2-1; TRBD2 aligns across 8 bases. The CDR3: CSVVGSAGGYNEQFF. CDR3 DNA: TGCAGCGTTGTAGGCTCCGCGGGGGGCTACAATGAGCAGTTCTTC.